This is a list of T cell receptor beta chains from one sample in a study of shared clonotypes between healthy human individuals. Using immunoSEQ multiplex PCR, the repertoire was profiled, and TCRdb retains in-frame clones only, with some absent. In the table there are roughly 2,500,000 clones, approximately 94% of which are singletons. Sequenced input: naive CD4+ T cells from PBMCs. Receptors were obtained from a man in his late teens or twenties in good health. Some clones in this sample may be carry-over from other donors' samples. CDR3s include the opening cysteine and the closing phenylalanine or tryptophan. Each record gives: V gene, D gene, clone size, J gene, CDR3 protein, CDR3 DNA. A D gene is named only where the DNA matches it firmly. Expanded clones get a size class; other rows say once, few or many, or leave the size out.

>TRBV7-9|-|-|TRBJ2-5
CASSAWDGDQETQYF
TGTGCCAGCAGCGCTTGGGACGGTGACCAAGAGACCCAGTACTTC
>TRBV9|TRBD1|-|TRBJ2-1
CASSPRTGGDEQFF
TGTGCCAGCAGCCCTCGGACAGGGGGCGATGAGCAGTTCTTC
>TRBV18|-|-|TRBJ2-7
CASSPPRTYEQYF
TGTGCCAGCTCACCACCCCGGACCTACGAGCAGTACTTC
>TRBV30|TRBD1|once|TRBJ2-5
CAWLKRAGGLRETQYF
TGTGCCTGGCTAAAAAGGGCAGGGGGCCTACGGGAGACCCAGTACTTC
>TRBV7-9|TRBD2|-|TRBJ2-1
CASSGIRLAGNEQFF
TGTGCCAGCAGCGGAATCCGGTTAGCGGGCAATGAGCAGTTCTTC
>TRBV4-2|-|-|TRBJ2-5
CASSQAPASLSETQYF
TGTGCCAGCAGCCAAGCCCCGGCGTCCCTATCGGAGACCCAGTACTTC
>TRBV6-6|TRBD1|once|TRBJ1-5
CATQQGNQPQHF
TGTGCCACCCAACAGGGGAATCAGCCCCAGCATTTT
>TRBV7-3|-|-|TRBJ2-7
CASSLLPGPYEQYF
TGTGCCAGCAGCTTACTGCCCGGCCCCTACGAGCAGTACTTC
>TRBV10-3|-|-|TRBJ2-3
CAITPNRATSTDTQYF
TGTGCCATCACCCCCAACAGGGCAACTAGCACAGATACGCAGTATTTT
>TRBV7-3|TRBD2|once|TRBJ2-1
CASSSPSGSSYNEQFF
TGTGCCAGCAGCTCACCTAGCGGGAGCTCCTACAATGAGCAGTTCTTC
>TRBV5-1|-|-|TRBJ2-3
CASSANPADTQYF
TGCGCCAGCAGCGCGAATCCTGCAGATACGCAGTATTTT
>TRBV28|-|-|TRBJ2-2
CASRSSGAANTGELFF
TGTGCCAGCAGGAGTAGCGGAGCCGCGAACACCGGGGAGCTGTTTTTT
>TRBV4-1|TRBD1|-|TRBJ1-5
CASSQDSGQDQPQHF
TGCGCCAGCAGCCAAGATTCGGGACAGGATCAGCCCCAGCATTTT
>TRBV7-3|-|-|TRBJ2-1
CASSLVSGTYNEQFF
TGTGCCAGCAGCTTAGTTAGCGGAACCTACAATGAGCAGTTCTTC
>TRBV28|TRBD2|-|TRBJ2-1
CASSALAVYNEQFF
TGTGCCAGCAGTGCGCTAGCGGTATACAATGAGCAGTTCTTC
>TRBV25-1|TRBD1|-|TRBJ2-3
CASSEGQGIGTDTQYF
TGTGCCAGCAGTGAGGGACAGGGTATTGGGACAGATACGCAGTATTTT
>TRBV15|TRBD1|once|TRBJ2-5
CATSSLRDSAKETQYF
TGTGCCACCAGCAGTCTCCGGGACAGCGCTAAAGAGACCCAGTACTTC
>TRBV18|-|-|TRBJ1-1
CASSPGSGGVGEAFF
TGTGCCAGCTCCCCAGGGAGCGGGGGAGTGGGTGAAGCTTTCTTT
>TRBV7-2|-|-|TRBJ2-3
CASSLVGRDRTDTQYF
TGTGCCAGCAGCTTAGTGGGGCGGGATCGCACAGATACGCAGTATTTT
>TRBV9|-|-|TRBJ2-1
CASSPGTAGIHEQFF
TGTGCCAGCAGCCCTGGGACAGCGGGGATTCATGAGCAGTTCTTC
>TRBV6-4|TRBD1|-|TRBJ1-1
CASRPRDSSLNTEAFF
TGTGCCAGCAGACCCCGGGACAGCTCACTAAACACTGAAGCTTTCTTT
>TRBV28|-|-|TRBJ2-1
CASSLRGTYSEQFF
TGTGCCAGCAGTTTAAGGGGGACCTACTCTGAGCAGTTCTTC
>TRBV7-8|-|-|TRBJ1-4
CASSARPSTNEKLFF
TGTGCCAGCAGCGCTAGACCCTCGACGAACGAAAAACTGTTTTTT
>TRBV6-5|-|-|TRBJ1-3
CASRGYSGNTIYF
TGTGCCAGCAGAGGGTACTCTGGAAACACCATATATTTT
>TRBV25-1|TRBD1|-|TRBJ1-5
CASREDRDDQPQHF
TGTGCCAGCAGGGAGGACAGGGACGATCAGCCCCAGCATTTT
>TRBV27|-|-|TRBJ2-4
CASRPRYF
TGTGCCAGCAGACCGAGGTACTTC
>TRBV7-3|TRBD2|-|TRBJ2-1
CASSLTPLAGAPSSYNEQFF
TGTGCCAGCAGCTTAACACCGCTAGCGGGGGCCCCGAGCTCCTACAATGAGCAGTTCTTC
>TRBV27|TRBD1|-|TRBJ2-7
CASSPRGQSRLKNEQYF
TGTGCCAGCAGTCCAAGGGGACAGTCGAGACTAAAGAACGAGCAGTACTTC
>TRBV6-5|-|-|TRBJ1-1
CASSYEVNTEAFF
TGTGCCAGCAGTTACGAAGTGAACACTGAAGCTTTCTTT
>TRBV11-3|TRBD2|-|TRBJ2-1
CASSSGGGDLSRYNEQFF
TGTGCCAGCAGCTCAGGCGGGGGTGACCTGAGTCGGTACAATGAGCAGTTCTTC
>TRBV5-1|-|once|TRBJ1-5
CASSFTGSSNQPQHF
TGCGCCAGCAGCTTCACAGGGAGTAGCAATCAGCCCCAGCATTTT
>TRBV7-9|-|-|TRBJ2-7
CASSFGGALVEQYF
TGTGCCAGCAGCTTCGGCGGGGCCCTAGTAGAGCAGTACTTC
>TRBV4-1|TRBD2|-|TRBJ2-3
CASSQEAGAGTDTQYF
TGCGCCAGCAGCCAAGAAGCGGGGGCGGGCACAGATACGCAGTATTTT
>TRBV19|-|-|TRBJ1-4
CASSIEGPREKLFF
TGTGCCAGTAGTATAGAGGGGCCTCGGGAAAAACTGTTTTTT
>TRBV6-5|-|-|TRBJ2-6
CASSYSAFSGANVLTF
TGTGCCAGCAGTTACTCGGCCTTCTCTGGGGCCAACGTCCTGACTTTC
>TRBV9|-|-|TRBJ2-5
CASSVAYGGRVAETQYF
TGTGCCAGCAGCGTAGCTTATGGAGGAAGGGTAGCAGAGACCCAGTACTTC
>TRBV5-8|TRBD1|-|TRBJ1-2
CASSLRDRGVYGYTF
TGTGCCAGCAGCCTACGGGACAGGGGCGTCTATGGCTACACCTTC
>TRBV4-2|-|-|TRBJ2-1
CASTLAPSSYNEQFF
TGTGCCAGCACGCTAGCACCGAGCTCCTACAATGAGCAGTTCTTC
>TRBV9|TRBD2|-|TRBJ2-1
CASSAQSGRAYNEQFF
TGTGCCAGCAGCGCCCAGAGCGGGAGGGCCTACAATGAGCAGTTCTTC
>TRBV2|TRBD1|-|TRBJ2-1
CASRGTGRVEQFF
TGTGCCAGCAGGGGGACAGGGAGAGTCGAGCAGTTCTTC
>TRBV28|-|-|TRBJ2-7
CASSPPGFYEQYF
TGTGCCAGCAGTCCTCCGGGCTTCTACGAGCAGTACTTC
>TRBV5-1|TRBD1|-|TRBJ1-5
CASSLEGAGRGQPQHF
TGCGCCAGCAGCTTGGAGGGGGCAGGGAGAGGGCAGCCCCAGCATTTT
>TRBV9|-|-|TRBJ2-2
CASSVAAGLNTGELFF
TGTGCCAGCAGCGTAGCTGCGGGACTGAACACCGGGGAGCTGTTTTTT
>TRBV2|-|few|TRBJ1-2
CASSEEGFGYGYTF
TGTGCCAGCAGTGAAGAGGGTTTTGGCTATGGCTACACCTTC
>TRBV7-9|-|-|TRBJ2-4
CASSSVDTQVNIQYF
TGTGCCAGCAGCTCAGTGGACACACAAGTAAACATTCAGTACTTC
>TRBV9|-|-|TRBJ2-1
CASSVAGTSDEQFF
TGTGCCAGCAGCGTAGCCGGCACTAGTGATGAGCAGTTCTTC